This T cell receptor beta chain was sequenced in a study of cytomegalovirus exposure and HLA in healthy donors. The study's findings and limits: TCR beta sequences reportedly predicted most subjects' HLA-A and HLA-B alleles accurately. In a later analysis, common viral pathogens appeared linked to several of the most significant clusters.

PCR used 60 Vbeta primers and 13 Jbeta primers. Clones were read by immunoSEQ multiplex PCR, and TCRdb kept only the in-frame ones, dropping some. Here the sample spans 150,000 to 200,000 clones, more than 75% being singletons. As to this clone: Its specificity is not known.

In germline, CDR1 is SEHNR, CDR2 FQNEAQ (reference sequence). The CDR3 extends over 18 amino acids. Unmatched junction bases numbered 12, after V lost 1 base and J lost 4 bases. V gene TRBV7-9 combines with J gene TRBJ2-1, with 8 bases lining up with TRBD2. Material for sequencing was PBMCs. The receptor was isolated from a girl aged 2-10 years in good health and CMV-seropositive. CDR3 sequence reads: CASSLDAGRADLYNEQFF. In nucleotides, the CDR3 is TGTGCCAGCAGCTTAGACGCCGGGAGGGCCGATTTGTACAATGAGCAGTTCTTC.